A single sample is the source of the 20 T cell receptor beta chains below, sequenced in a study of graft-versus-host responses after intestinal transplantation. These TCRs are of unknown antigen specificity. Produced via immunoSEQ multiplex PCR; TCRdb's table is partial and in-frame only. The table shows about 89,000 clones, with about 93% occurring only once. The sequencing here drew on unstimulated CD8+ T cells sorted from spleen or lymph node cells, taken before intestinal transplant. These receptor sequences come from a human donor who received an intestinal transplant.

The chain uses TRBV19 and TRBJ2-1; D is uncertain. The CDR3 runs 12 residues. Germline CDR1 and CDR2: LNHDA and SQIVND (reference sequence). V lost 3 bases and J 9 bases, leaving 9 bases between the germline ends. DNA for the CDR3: TGTGCCAGTAGTATGAGTGGCGGTGAGCAGTTCTTC. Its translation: CASSMSGGEQFF.

CDR3 nucleotide sequence: TGCGCCAGCAGCCAAGCGCCGACAGGGGAATTCACAGATACGCAGTATTTT. Protein: CASSQAPTGEFTDTQYF. The chain couples TRBV4-1 to TRBJ2-3, with 8 bases fitting TRBD1. Per the germline V gene, CDR1 is MGHRA and CDR2 is YSYEKL. The CDR3 is made up of 17 amino acids. After removal of 1 base from V and 2 bases from J, the junction contained 8 bases not matched to a gene.

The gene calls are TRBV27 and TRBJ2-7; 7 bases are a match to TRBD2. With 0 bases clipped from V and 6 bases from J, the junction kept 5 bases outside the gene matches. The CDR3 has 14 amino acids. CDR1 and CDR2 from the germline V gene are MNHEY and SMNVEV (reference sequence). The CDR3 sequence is CASSLSGLVGEQYF. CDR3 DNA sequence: TGTGCCAGCAGTTTATCTGGACTAGTGGGCGAGCAGTACTTC.

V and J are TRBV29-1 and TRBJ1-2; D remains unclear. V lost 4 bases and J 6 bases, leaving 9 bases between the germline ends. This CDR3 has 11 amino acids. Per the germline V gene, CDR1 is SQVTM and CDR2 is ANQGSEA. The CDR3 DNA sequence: TGCAGCGTTGTATCCGGGGATGGCTACACCTTC. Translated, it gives CSVVSGDGYTF.

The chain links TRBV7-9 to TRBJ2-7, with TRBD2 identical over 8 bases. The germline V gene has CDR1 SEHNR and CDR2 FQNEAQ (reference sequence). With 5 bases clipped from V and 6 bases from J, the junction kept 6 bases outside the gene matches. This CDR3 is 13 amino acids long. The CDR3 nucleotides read TGTGCCAGCAGCCCTTCCGGGGGGGCCGAGCAGTACTTC. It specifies CASSPSGGAEQYF.

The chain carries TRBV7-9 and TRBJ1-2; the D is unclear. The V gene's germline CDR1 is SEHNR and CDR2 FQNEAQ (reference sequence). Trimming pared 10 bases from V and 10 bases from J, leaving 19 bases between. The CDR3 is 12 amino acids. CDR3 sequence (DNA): TGTGCCATTCCCAGCCCGGGAAGCGACTACACCTTC. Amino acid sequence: CAIPSPGSDYTF.

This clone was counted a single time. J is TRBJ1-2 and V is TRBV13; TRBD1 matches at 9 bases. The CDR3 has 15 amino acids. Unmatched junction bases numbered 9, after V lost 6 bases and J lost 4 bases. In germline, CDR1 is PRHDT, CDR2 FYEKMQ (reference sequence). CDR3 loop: CASRLQGAQIYGYTF. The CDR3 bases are TGTGCCAGCAGACTACAGGGGGCGCAAATCTATGGCTACACCTTC.

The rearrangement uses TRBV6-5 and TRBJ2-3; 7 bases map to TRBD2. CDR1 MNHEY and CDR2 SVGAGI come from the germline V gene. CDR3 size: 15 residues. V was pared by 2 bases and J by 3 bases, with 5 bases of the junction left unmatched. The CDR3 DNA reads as TGTGCCAGCAGTTACGTGCGGGGGAATACAGATACGCAGTATTTT. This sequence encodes CASSYVRGNTDTQYF.

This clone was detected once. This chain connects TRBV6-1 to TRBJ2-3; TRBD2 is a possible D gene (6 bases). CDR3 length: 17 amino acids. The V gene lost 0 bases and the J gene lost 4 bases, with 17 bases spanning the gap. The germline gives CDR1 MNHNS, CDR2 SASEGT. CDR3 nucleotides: TGTGCCAGCAGTGAAGCGTACGGGAGAAAGAAGGCAGATACGCAGTATTTT. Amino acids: CASSEAYGRKKADTQYF.

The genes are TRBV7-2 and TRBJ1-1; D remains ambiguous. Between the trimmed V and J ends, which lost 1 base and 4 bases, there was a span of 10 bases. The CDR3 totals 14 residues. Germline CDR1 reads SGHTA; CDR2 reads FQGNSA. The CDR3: CASSLGGGSTEAFF. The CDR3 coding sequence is TGTGCCAGCAGCTTAGGGGGTGGGAGCACTGAAGCTTTCTTT.

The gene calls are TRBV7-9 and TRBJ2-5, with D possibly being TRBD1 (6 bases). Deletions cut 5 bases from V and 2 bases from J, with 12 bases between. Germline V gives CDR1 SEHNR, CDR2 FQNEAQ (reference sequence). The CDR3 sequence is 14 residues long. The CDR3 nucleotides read TGTGCCAGCAGCCCCACAGGGAGTCAAGAGACCCAGTACTTC. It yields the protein CASSPTGSQETQYF.

The CDR3 DNA follows: TGCGCCAGCAGCCAAGGGGTAGCTCCTAACGAGCAGTACTTC. Translating it yields CASSQGVAPNEQYF. The V call is TRBV4-3, the J call TRBJ2-7; D ambiguous. V was clipped by 1 base and J by 5 bases, with 12 bases between them. This CDR3 has 14 amino acids. The germline V gene encodes CDR1 LGHNA and CDR2 YSLEER.

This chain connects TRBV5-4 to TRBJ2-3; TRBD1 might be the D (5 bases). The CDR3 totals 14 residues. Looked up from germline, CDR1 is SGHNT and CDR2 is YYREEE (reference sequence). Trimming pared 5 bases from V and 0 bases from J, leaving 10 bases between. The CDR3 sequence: CASRLWGSTDTQYF. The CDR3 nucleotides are TGTGCCAGCAGGTTGTGGGGCAGCACAGATACGCAGTATTTT.

Here the CDR3 DNA reads TGTGCCATTACGGCCATCACAGAAGGCTATGGCTACACCTTC. Translating it yields CAITAITEGYGYTF. V gene TRBV19 combines with J gene TRBJ1-2, with no clear D. CDR1 is LNHDA and CDR2 is SQIVND in the germline V gene (reference sequence). The CDR3 length is 14 residues. Trimming took 10 bases from V and 4 from J, leaving 19 bases between them.

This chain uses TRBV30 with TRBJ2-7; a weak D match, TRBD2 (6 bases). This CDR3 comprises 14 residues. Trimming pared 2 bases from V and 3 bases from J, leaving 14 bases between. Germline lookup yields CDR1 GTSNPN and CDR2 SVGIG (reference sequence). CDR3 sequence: CAWSPPGEDYEQYF. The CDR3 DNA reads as TGTGCCTGGAGTCCACCCGGGGAGGACTACGAGCAGTACTTC.

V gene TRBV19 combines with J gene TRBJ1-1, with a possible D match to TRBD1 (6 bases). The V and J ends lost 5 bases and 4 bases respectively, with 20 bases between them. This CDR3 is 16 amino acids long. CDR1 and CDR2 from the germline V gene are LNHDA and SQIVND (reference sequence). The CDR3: CASSLTGLETPTEAFF. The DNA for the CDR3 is TGTGCCAGTAGTTTAACAGGGTTGGAAACTCCCACTGAAGCTTTCTTT.

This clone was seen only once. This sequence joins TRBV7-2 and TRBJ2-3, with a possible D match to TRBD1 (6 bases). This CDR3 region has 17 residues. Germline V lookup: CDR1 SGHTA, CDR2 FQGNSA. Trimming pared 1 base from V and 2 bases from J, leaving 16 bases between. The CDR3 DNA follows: TGTGCCAGCAGCTTAGTCTCTGGCAGGGGTTTCACAGATACGCAGTATTTT. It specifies CASSLVSGRGFTDTQYF.

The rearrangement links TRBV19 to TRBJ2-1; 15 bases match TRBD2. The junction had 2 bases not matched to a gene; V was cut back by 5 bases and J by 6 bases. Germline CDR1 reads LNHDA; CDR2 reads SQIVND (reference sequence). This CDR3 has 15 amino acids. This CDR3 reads CASSSGLAGGNEQFF. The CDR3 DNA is TGTGCCAGTAGTTCGGGACTAGCGGGGGGCAATGAGCAGTTCTTC.

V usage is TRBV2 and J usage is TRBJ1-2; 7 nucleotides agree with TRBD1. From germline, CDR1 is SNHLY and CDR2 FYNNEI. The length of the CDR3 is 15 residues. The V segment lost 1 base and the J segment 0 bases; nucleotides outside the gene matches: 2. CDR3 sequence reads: CASSEVGQPNYGYTF. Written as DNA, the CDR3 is TGTGCCAGCAGTGAAGTGGGACAGCCTAACTATGGCTACACCTTC.

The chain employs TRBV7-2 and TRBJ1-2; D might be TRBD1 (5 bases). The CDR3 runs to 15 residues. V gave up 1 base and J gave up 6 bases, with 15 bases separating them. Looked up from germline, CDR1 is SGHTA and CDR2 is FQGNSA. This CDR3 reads CASSLVTGLGNGYTF. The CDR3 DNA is TGTGCCAGCAGCTTAGTTACAGGTTTGGGAAATGGCTACACCTTC.